This entry lists 23 T cell receptor beta chains sequenced from one sample in a study of T cells in Graves' hyperthyroidism and ophthalmopathy. RNA transcripts were the template for amplifying TCR beta CDR3 regions. The study used the HTBI primer set for a first-round RT-PCR of the TCR CDR3. TCRdb processed the multiplex PCR reads anew with MiXCR; each CDR3 protein has one entry. The table lists approximately 380,000 distinct CDR3 sequences, about an eighth of them singletons. Input material: blood. All receptors derive from a middle-aged man with Graves' ophthalmopathy.

V usage is TRBV19 and J usage is TRBJ2-3; possibly TRBD1 or TRBD2 for D (5 bases each). V lost 4 bases and J lost 0, with 8 bases in between. CDR3 length: 14 residues. From germline, CDR1 is LNHDA and CDR2 SQIVND (reference sequence). The CDR3 DNA reads as TGTGCCAGTAGTAGGGACCCGAGCACAGATACGCAGTATTTT. Translating it yields CASSRDPSTDTQYF.

Written as DNA, the CDR3 is TGCAGCGTTGATGGGCAGAAGTACAATGAGCAGTTCTTC. As protein: CSVDGQKYNEQFF. The rearrangement uses TRBV29-1 and TRBJ2-1; D remains ambiguous. Between the trimmed V and J ends, which lost 3 bases and 4 bases, there was a span of 10 bases. The CDR3 runs to 13 residues. In germline, CDR1 is SQVTM, CDR2 ANQGSEA.

In this sample, this clonotype turned up a few times. This chain uses TRBV24-1 with TRBJ2-2; 8 bases match TRBD1. J lost 7 bases, V lost 4 bases, and 19 bases had no gene match. The CDR3 is 19 residues long. Germline V gene lookup returns CDR1 KGHDR and CDR2 SFDVKD. The CDR3 loop reads CATSDTRSGQGGLGGELFF. CDR3 coding DNA: TGTGCCACCAGTGACACTCGAAGCGGACAGGGCGGTTTAGGCGGGGAGCTGTTTTTT.

The V call is TRBV5-1, the J call TRBJ2-5; tentative D call: TRBD1 (6 bases). Trimming left V 3 bases short and J 2 bases short, with 11 bases between. CDR1 is SGHRS, CDR2 YFSETQ, per germline. This CDR3 region has 14 residues. Written as DNA, the CDR3 is TGCGCCAGCAGCTCAACAGGGTCGCAAGAGACCCAGTACTTC. Translating it yields CASSSTGSQETQYF.

Ten or more counts support this clonotype. The rearrangement uses TRBV3-1 and TRBJ1-1; D is possibly TRBD1 (5 bases). Germline V lookup: CDR1 LGHDT, CDR2 YNNKEL (reference sequence). Trimming stripped 4 bases from V and 1 base from J, with 10 bases between. The CDR3 runs 14 residues. The CDR3 sequence: CASSPPGRNTEAFF. As DNA, the CDR3 is TGTGCCAGCAGCCCCCCAGGGAGGAACACTGAAGCTTTCTTT.

This clonotype was observed at least ten times. The rearrangement uses TRBV7-8 and TRBJ2-1, with a tentative D call TRBD2 (6 bases). Germline values: CDR1 SGHVS, CDR2 FQNEAQ. V lost 3 bases to trimming and J lost 1 base, with 10 bases between them. The CDR3 consists of 15 residues. CDR3: CASSFQRASYNEQFF. CDR3 bases: TGTGCCAGCAGCTTCCAGCGGGCGTCCTACAATGAGCAGTTCTTC.

This clonotype has a handful of counts. The chain is built from TRBV7-9 and TRBJ2-6; TRBD1 matches at 7 bases. With V trimmed by 5 bases and J by 0 bases, 10 bases remained unmatched. Germline V gives CDR1 SEHNR, CDR2 FQNEAQ (reference sequence). The CDR3 consists of 18 residues. CDR3 nucleotides: TGTGCCAGCAGCCGGTCCGGGACAGCACTCTCTGGGGCCAACGTCCTGACTTTC. Encoded protein: CASSRSGTALSGANVLTF.

The rearrangement uses TRBV9 and TRBJ2-7; TRBD2 aligns across 7 bases. Germline CDR1 reads SGDLS; CDR2 reads YYNGEE. The V and J ends lost 3 bases and 5 bases, in that order; junction bases with no gene match: 14. CDR3 size: 16 residues. The DNA of the CDR3 is TGTGCCAGCAGCGACGACCCCCGGCGGGAGCTGAACGAGCAGTACTTC. It yields the protein CASSDDPRRELNEQYF.

This clonotype was counted at least ten times. This chain links TRBV9 with TRBJ2-1; no clear D. Looked up from germline, CDR1 is SGDLS and CDR2 is YYNGEE. With 4 bases removed from V and 6 bases from J, the gap between germline ends came to 14 bases. The CDR3 contains 14 residues. The CDR3 DNA follows: TGTGCCAGCAGCCCGGATTTAGTGGCCAATGAGCAGTTCTTC. Translated, it gives CASSPDLVANEQFF.

This clonotype was counted at least ten times. The chain carries TRBV27 and TRBJ1-5; D gene ambiguous. From germline, CDR1 is MNHEY and CDR2 SMNVEV (reference sequence). Between the trimmed V and J ends, which lost 5 bases and 0 bases, there was a span of 11 bases. The CDR3 length is 15 residues. As DNA, the CDR3 is TGTGCCAGCAGTCTGAGATCGTATAGCAATCAGCCCCAGCATTTT. Translated: CASSLRSYSNQPQHF.

The V gene is TRBV12-3 or TRBV12-4, the J gene TRBJ2-1; D is uncertain. The CDR3 runs 15 residues. Trimming pared 5 bases from V and 1 base from J, leaving 12 bases between. CDR3: CASSPPTQSYNEQFF. The CDR3 nucleotides are TGTGCCAGCAGTCCACCCACGCAATCCTACAATGAGCAGTTCTTC.

This clonotype was detected ten times or more. The V and J genes are TRBV6-1 and TRBJ2-5; perhaps D is TRBD1 or TRBD2 (5 bases each). Germline values: CDR1 MNHNS, CDR2 SASEGT. V lost 6 bases and J lost 1, with 9 bases in between. This CDR3 contains 13 residues. The CDR3 region has the DNA TGTGCCAGCAGCGGGACGGCCCAAGAGACCCAGTACTTC. This sequence encodes CASSGTAQETQYF.

This clonotype was detected a few times. The chain carries TRBV24-1 and TRBJ1-2; TRBD1 is a possible D gene (6 bases). CDR1 and CDR2 (germline): KGHDR, SFDVKD. V was cut by 3 bases and J by 0 bases, with 16 bases left in between. The CDR3 is made up of 17 amino acids. The CDR3 loop is CATSDAASGHPNYGYTF. The CDR3 DNA reads as TGTGCCACCAGTGATGCAGCCTCGGGACACCCTAACTATGGCTACACCTTC.

This clonotype was recorded at least ten times. J is TRBJ2-7 and V is TRBV12-3 or TRBV12-4; unclear D gene. With 3 bases removed from V and 2 bases from J, the gap between germline ends came to 8 bases. There are 13 residues in the CDR3. The CDR3 DNA reads TGTGCCAGCAGTTTCCGAGACGCCTACGAGCAGTACTTC. It encodes CASSFRDAYEQYF.

This clonotype was seen only a few times. This chain links TRBV5-1 with TRBJ2-6; D is unclear. CDR1 is SGHRS, CDR2 YFSETQ, per germline. The CDR3 spans 16 residues. V was cut by 3 bases and J by 1 base, with 11 bases left in between. The CDR3 spells CASSSAAHSGANVLTF. In DNA, the CDR3 is TGCGCCAGCAGCTCGGCGGCTCATTCTGGGGCCAACGTCCTGACTTTC.

Points on this clonotype: A read error may explain this, as a much larger clone is one base away. The chain recombines TRBV5-5 with TRBJ2-5; possible D gene TRBD2, 5 bases. CDR3 length: 14 residues. Germline V gene sequence: CDR1 SGHKS, CDR2 YYEKEE (reference sequence). CDR3 protein: CAGSLDGGGETQYF. CDR3 nucleotides: TGTGCCGGCAGCTTGGATGGTGGCGGGGAGACCCAGTACTTC.

The V and J genes are TRBV5-5 and TRBJ1-2; D remains unclear. Germline-derived CDR1 and CDR2 are SGHKS and YYEKEE (reference sequence). CDR3 size: 16 residues. Trimming pared 0 bases from V and 0 bases from J, leaving 12 bases between. For the CDR3, the DNA is TGTGCCAGCAGCTTGGGGACCGGGCCTCCTAACTATGGCTACACCTTC. Protein sequence: CASSLGTGPPNYGYTF.

This clonotype was detected a few times. The V and J genes are TRBV29-1 and TRBJ2-7; D remains unclear. This CDR3 region has 15 residues. CDR1 and CDR2 from the germline V gene are SQVTM and ANQGSEA. The V end lost 0 bases, the J end lost 3 bases, and 15 bases lay between the germline ends. CDR3 bases: TGCAGCGTTGAAGAGGTGGTGGGCAGAGACTACGAGCAGTACTTC. It is translated as CSVEEVVGRDYEQYF.

The rearrangement joins TRBV29-1 to TRBJ2-3; 14 bases are a match to TRBD2. The ends lost 6 bases at V and 5 bases at J; junction bases unmatched: 13. The CDR3 extends over 17 amino acids. Germline loops: CDR1 SQVTM, CDR2 ANQGSEA. CDR3 bases: TGCAGCGTAGCCGACGCGACTAGCGGGAGGGCCAGAGATACGCAGTATTTT. Translated, it gives CSVADATSGRARDTQYF.

The chain joins TRBV20-1 to TRBJ1-5; D is unresolved. The CDR3 sequence is 13 residues long. V was shortened by 3 bases and J by 2 bases, with 8 bases between the two germline ends. Germline V gene lookup returns CDR1 DFQATT and CDR2 SNEGSKA (reference sequence). CDR3 nucleotide sequence: TGCAGTGCTAGGGAGATGGGCAATCAGCCCCAGCATTTT. It is translated as CSAREMGNQPQHF.

In its sample, this clonotype was seen a few times. The V and J genes are TRBV20-1 and TRBJ1-1; 7 nucleotides align to TRBD1. The V segment lost 1 base and the J segment 4 bases; nucleotides outside the gene matches: 9. CDR3 length: 15 residues. Germline CDR1 DFQATT, CDR2 SNEGSKA (reference sequence). DNA of the CDR3: TGCAGTGCTAGAGGGGCCGACAGGGCAAGCACTGAAGCTTTCTTT. This gives the protein CSARGADRASTEAFF.

This clonotype was seen at least ten times. The chain carries TRBV9 and TRBJ2-1, with TRBD1 matching 10 bases. Germline values: CDR1 SGDLS, CDR2 YYNGEE. This CDR3 is built from 16 residues. Unmatched junction bases numbered 8, after V lost 0 bases and J lost 8 bases. CDR3 loop: CASSVGLGTGAHEQFF. The DNA of the CDR3 is TGTGCCAGCAGCGTAGGTTTGGGGACAGGGGCCCATGAGCAGTTCTTC.

This clonotype appeared a few times. The CDR3 DNA is TGTGCCAGCAGCCAACAGAGGACAGCAGATACGCAGTATTTT. Its protein product is CASSQQRTADTQYF. This chain uses TRBV14 with TRBJ2-3; D is possibly TRBD1 (6 bases). CDR1 is SGHDN, CDR2 FVKESK, per germline. The CDR3 is made up of 14 amino acids. Trimming removed 2 bases at V and 4 bases at J, with 10 bases between.